What follows is one T cell receptor beta chain and its context. Its antigen is still unknown. The primer mix had 60 Vbeta and 13 Jbeta primers. The protocol was immunoSEQ multiplex PCR, while the TCRdb copy is restricted to in-frame clones and leaves out a portion. This table has under 200,000 clones, around 77% appearing once. This CDR3 spans 14 amino acids. Trimming removed 2 bases from V and 7 bases from J, with 12 bases in between. Germline V gene data show CDR1 as SGHDN and CDR2 as FVKESK. This record comes from a study of cytomegalovirus exposure and HLA in healthy donors. It was healthy bone marrow donors who served as donors. Study-wide findings and caveats: Reported performance of the classifier showed diagnosis of cytomegalovirus status with high specificity and sensitivity. Productive rates of about 90% or about 30% were seen for most TCR beta V segments in an earlier analysis. In a later analysis, TCR beta V- and J-gene trimming was associated with a missense DCLRE1C variant.

The sequence was collected from a woman in her 30s in good health and CMV-seropositive. V is TRBV14 and J is TRBJ1-3; D is perhaps TRBD1 (6 bases). The sequenced material came from PBMCs. The CDR3 DNA reads as TGTGCCAGCAGCCAATCCCTCCAGGGGAACACCATATATTTT. Translated: CASSQSLQGNTIYF.